This T cell receptor beta chain was captured by sequencing in a study of T cell responses to AZD1222 COVID-19 vaccine. Study-level points and caveats: Recipients of AZD1222 seropositive at baseline numbered only 5 to 7. Mapped onto spike, vaccine-associated CD4 TCRs spanned it and were dominant at 160-218 and 743-854.

The table came from immunoSEQ multiplex PCR; TCRdb's copy has only in-frame clones and leaves some out. The table lists approximately 85,000 clones, approximately 86% of them singletons. Trimming removed 4 bases from V and 5 bases from J; junction bases left unmatched: 11. Germline V CDR1 and CDR2: SGHDN, FVKESK. The CDR3 runs 16 residues. This clone has only a few counts. Its antigen is unidentified. The sample was peripheral blood, taken on day 0 of AZD1222 vaccination. This receptor was obtained from an adult in good health. The J gene is TRBJ2-1, the V gene TRBV14; TRBD2 aligns across 7 bases. The CDR3 loop is CASSPTRGRVDNEQFF. CDR3 DNA sequence: TGTGCCAGCAGCCCGACCCGGGGGAGGGTCGACAATGAGCAGTTCTTC.